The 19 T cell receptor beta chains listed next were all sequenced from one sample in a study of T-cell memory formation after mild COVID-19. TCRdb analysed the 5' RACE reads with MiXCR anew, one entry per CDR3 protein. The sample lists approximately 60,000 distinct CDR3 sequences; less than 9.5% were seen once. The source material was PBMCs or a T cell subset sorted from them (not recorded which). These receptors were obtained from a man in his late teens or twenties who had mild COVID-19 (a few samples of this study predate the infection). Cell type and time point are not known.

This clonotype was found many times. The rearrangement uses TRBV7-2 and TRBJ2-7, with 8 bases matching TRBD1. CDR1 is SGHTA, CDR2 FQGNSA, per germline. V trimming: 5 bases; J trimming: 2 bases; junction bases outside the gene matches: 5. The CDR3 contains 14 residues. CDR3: CASSLGQGTYEQYF. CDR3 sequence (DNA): TGTGCCAGCAGCCTCGGACAGGGTACCTACGAGCAGTACTTC.

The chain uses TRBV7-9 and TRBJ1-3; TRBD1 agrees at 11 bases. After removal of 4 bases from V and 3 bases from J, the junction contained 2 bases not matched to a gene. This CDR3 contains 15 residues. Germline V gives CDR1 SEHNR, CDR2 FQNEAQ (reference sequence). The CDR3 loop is CASSWTGGGGNTIYF. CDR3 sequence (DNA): TGTGCCAGCAGCTGGACAGGGGGCGGTGGAAACACCATATATTTT.

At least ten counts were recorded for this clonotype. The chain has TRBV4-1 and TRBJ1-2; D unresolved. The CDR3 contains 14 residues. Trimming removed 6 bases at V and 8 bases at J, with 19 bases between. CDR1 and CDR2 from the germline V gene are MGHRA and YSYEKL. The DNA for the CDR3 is TGCGCCAGCAGATCGGTGACGGGCCGTCCGGGCTACACCTTC. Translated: CASRSVTGRPGYTF.

The CDR3 loop is CASSQDSRETYSNQPQHF. CDR3 nucleotide sequence: TGCGCCAGCAGCCAAGATTCGCGGGAGACGTATAGCAATCAGCCCCAGCATTTT. The chain is built from TRBV4-3 and TRBJ1-5, with D uncertain. This CDR3 comprises 18 residues. Germline CDR1 and CDR2: LGHNA and YSLEER. The ends were cut back, 0 bases at V and 0 bases at J, with 15 bases in the middle.

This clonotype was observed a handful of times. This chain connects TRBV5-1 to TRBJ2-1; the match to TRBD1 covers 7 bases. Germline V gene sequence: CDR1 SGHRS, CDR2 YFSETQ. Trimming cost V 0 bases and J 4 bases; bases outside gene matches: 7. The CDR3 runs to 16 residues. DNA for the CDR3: TGCGCCAGCAGCTTGGGGGACAGAGATATATACAATGAGCAGTTCTTC. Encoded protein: CASSLGDRDIYNEQFF. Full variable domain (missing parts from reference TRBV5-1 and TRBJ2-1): KAGVTQTPRYLIKTRGQQVTLSCSPISGHRSVSWYQQTPGQGLQFLFEYFSETQRNKGNFPGRFSGRQFSNSRSEMNVSTLELGDSALYLCASSLGDRDIYNEQFFGPGTRLTVL.

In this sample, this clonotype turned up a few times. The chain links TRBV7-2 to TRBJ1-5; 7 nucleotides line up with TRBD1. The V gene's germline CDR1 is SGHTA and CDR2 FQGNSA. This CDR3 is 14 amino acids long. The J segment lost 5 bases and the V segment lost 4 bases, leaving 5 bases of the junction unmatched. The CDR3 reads CASSSQGGDQPQHF. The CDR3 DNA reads TGTGCCAGCAGCTCTCAGGGGGGGGATCAGCCCCAGCATTTT.

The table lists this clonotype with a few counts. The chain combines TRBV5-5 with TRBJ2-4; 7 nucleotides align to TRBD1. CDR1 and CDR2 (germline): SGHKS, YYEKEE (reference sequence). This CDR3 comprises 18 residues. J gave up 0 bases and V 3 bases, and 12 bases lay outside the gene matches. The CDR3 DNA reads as TGTGCCAGCAGCTCCGCCGAACGACAGGGCCCAGCCAAAAACATTCAGTACTTC. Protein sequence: CASSSAERQGPAKNIQYF. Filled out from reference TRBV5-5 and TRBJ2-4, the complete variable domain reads DAGVTQSPTHLIKTRGQQVTLRCSPISGHKSVSWYQQVLGQGPQFIFQYYEKEERGRGNFPDRFSARQFPNYSSELNVNALLLGDSALYLCASSSAERQGPAKNIQYFGAGTRLSVL.

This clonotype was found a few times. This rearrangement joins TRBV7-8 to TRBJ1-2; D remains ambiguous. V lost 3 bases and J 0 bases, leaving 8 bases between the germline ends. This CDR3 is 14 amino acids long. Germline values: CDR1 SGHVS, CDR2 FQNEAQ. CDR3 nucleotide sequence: TGTGCCAGCAGCTTCCGAAATACTAACTATGGCTACACCTTC. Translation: CASSFRNTNYGYTF.

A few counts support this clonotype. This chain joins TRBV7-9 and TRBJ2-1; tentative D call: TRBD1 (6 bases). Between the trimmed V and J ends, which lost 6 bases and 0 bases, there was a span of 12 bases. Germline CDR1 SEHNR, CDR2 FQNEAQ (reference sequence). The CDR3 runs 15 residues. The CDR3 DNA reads TGTGCCAGCAGACCCACAGGGAGCTCCTACAATGAGCAGTTCTTC. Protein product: CASRPTGSSYNEQFF.

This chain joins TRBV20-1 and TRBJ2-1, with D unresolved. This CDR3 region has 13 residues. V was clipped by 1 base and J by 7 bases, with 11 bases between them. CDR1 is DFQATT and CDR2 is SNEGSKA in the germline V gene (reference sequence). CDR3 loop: CSARGMAWNEQFF. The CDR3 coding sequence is TGCAGTGCTAGAGGGATGGCGTGGAATGAGCAGTTCTTC.

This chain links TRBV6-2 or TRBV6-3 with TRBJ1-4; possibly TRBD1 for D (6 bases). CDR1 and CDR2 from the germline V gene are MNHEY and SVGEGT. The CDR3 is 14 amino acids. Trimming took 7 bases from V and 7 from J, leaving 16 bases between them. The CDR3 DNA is TGTGCCAGCACCAGGGACATCGTGAGTGAAAAACTGTTTTTT. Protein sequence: CASTRDIVSEKLFF.

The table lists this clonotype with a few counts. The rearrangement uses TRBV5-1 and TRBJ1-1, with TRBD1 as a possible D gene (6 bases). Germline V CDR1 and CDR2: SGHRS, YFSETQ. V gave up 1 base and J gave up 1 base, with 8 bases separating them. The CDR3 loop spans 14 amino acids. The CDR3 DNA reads TGCGCCAGCAGCTTGATGGGACAGAACACTGAAGCTTTCTTT. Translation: CASSLMGQNTEAFF.

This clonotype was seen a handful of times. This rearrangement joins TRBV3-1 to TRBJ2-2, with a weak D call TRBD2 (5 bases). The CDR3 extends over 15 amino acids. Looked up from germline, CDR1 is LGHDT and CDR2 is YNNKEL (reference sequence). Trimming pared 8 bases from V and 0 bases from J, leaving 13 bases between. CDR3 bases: TGTGCCAGCCGACCGACGGGGACGAACACCGGGGAGCTGTTTTTT. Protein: CASRPTGTNTGELFF.

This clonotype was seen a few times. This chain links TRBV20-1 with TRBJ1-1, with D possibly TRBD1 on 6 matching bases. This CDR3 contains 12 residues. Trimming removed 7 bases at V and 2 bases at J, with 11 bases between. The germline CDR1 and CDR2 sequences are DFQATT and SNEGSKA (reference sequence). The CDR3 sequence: CSGRGGNTEAFF. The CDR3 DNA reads TGCAGTGGAAGAGGGGGTAACACTGAAGCTTTCTTT.

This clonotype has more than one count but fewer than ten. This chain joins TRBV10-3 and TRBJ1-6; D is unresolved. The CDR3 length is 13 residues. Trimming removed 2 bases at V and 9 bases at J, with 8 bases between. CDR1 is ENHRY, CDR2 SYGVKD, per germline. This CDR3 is CAISEGKGSPLHF. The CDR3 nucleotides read TGTGCCATCAGTGAGGGAAAGGGTTCACCCCTCCACTTT.

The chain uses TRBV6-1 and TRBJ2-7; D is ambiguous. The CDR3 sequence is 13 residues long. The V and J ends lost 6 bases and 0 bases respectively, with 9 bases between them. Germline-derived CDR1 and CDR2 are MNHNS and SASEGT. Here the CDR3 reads CASRKRSSYEQYV. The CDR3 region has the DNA TGTGCCAGCAGGAAGAGAAGCTCCTACGAGCAGTACGTC.

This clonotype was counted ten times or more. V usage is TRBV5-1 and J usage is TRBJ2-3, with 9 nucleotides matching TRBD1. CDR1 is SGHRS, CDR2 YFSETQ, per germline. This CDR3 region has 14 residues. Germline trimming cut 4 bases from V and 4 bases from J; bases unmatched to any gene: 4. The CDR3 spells CASSPGTGSDTQYF. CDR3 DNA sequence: TGCGCCAGCAGCCCCGGGACAGGGTCAGATACGCAGTATTTT.

The CDR3 loop reads CASSLSGGLWNSPLHF. The CDR3 DNA reads as TGTGCCAGCAGTTTATCTGGGGGACTTTGGAATTCACCCCTCCACTTT. The V and J genes are TRBV12-3 or TRBV12-4 and TRBJ1-6, with a tentative D call TRBD1 (5 bases). CDR3 size: 16 residues. Trimming stripped 2 bases from V and 7 bases from J, with 15 bases between.

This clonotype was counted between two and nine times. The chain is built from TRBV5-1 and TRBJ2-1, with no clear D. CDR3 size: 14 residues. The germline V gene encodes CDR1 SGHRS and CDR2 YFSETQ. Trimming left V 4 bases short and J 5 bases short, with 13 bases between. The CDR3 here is CASSPSGLNNEQFF. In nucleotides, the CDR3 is TGCGCCAGCAGCCCCTCGGGCCTTAACAATGAGCAGTTCTTC.